This TCR beta chain was found in a study of spatial heterogeneity in lung cancer. Overall study: Matched bulk RNA-seq yielded a T cell transcriptional module score. Counts of TCR transcripts in tumor regions correlated strongly with that score. The study's findings and limits: The numbers of ubiquitous and regional expanded TCRs correlated with ubiquitous and regional nonsynonymous mutations, respectively. Tumor mutation counts were tracked by expanded intratumoral alpha and beta TCR counts.

The time point denotes: sample taken at primary tumor resection. Sequencing was performed on whole RNA extracted from tumor and nontumor lung tissue, or from frozen PBMC, and the material was left unsorted. TCR cDNA molecules each had a unique molecular identifier. One entry per CDR3 protein, called by TCRdb with MiXCR from the 5' RACE reads. The sample records roughly 6,000 distinct CDR3 sequences, around 5% being singletons. This clonotype appeared many times. The antigen is undetermined. Sequenced here: lung tumor tissue, sampled at surgery. This receptor was obtained from a male donor with early-stage non-small cell lung cancer.

CDR3: CASSLAPALSTGYGYTF. Written as DNA, the CDR3 is TGTGCCAGCAGCTTAGCTCCAGCGTTGTCGACGGGCTATGGCTACACCTTC. The genes are TRBV7-7 and TRBJ1-2; no clear D gene. There are 17 residues in the CDR3. The V end lost 0 bases, the J end lost 4 bases, and 18 bases lay between the germline ends. Germline V lookup: CDR1 SSHAT, CDR2 FNYEAQ (reference sequence).